This TCR beta chain appears in the sequencing data of a study of blood T cell repertoires in COVID-19. At the level of the study: Donors in the United States, Italy and Spain gave samples during acute or convalescent COVID-19. The cDNA or gDNA used as material had been derived from T cells, B-cell-depleted T cells, or PBMCs.

Clones were sequenced by immunoSEQ multiplex PCR, and TCRdb holds only the in-frame ones, with some missing. This repertoire shows around 310,000 clones, just under 90% found once; its top ten account for over 9%. This clonotype originated in a woman aged 25 to 39 who had recovered from COVID-19. Sequencing was performed on PBMCs or T cells enriched from blood (not recorded which).

The CDR3 loop is CASSSTTFSGRLGEQFF. CDR3 nucleotides: TGTGCCAGCAGCTCGACAACGTTTAGCGGGAGACTCGGTGAGCAGTTCTTC. V and J are TRBV11-2 and TRBJ2-1; 9 bases match TRBD2. The CDR3 is 17 residues long. Germline V gene data show CDR1 as SGHAT and CDR2 as FQNNGV. V shed 4 bases and J 9 bases; nucleotides not matched to a gene: 16.